This record covers a single T cell receptor (beta chain). Its antigen is currently not known. The record has no base qualities; no much larger clone is one base away. These reads were obtained on an Illumina NovaSeq 6000. Using 5'RACE with constant-segment primers, TCRalpha and TCRbeta cDNA libraries were constructed, with sample barcodes and unique molecular identifiers added in the process. RNA was extracted from every sample with Trizol reagent. Amplification of the libraries took two PCR steps, and the second step added a second sample barcode plus Illumina TruSeq adapters. The libraries were sequenced on an Illumina NovaSeq using 2 x 150 bp paired-end reads. Turning to the authors' computational methods: The reads were demultiplexed and collapsed into UMI-guided consensus sequences using migec v1.2.7. Using mixcr v2.1.11, UMI consensuses were aligned to TRA and TRB V and J templates and then assembled into clonotypes. A clonotype was counted as expanded or contracted only when both edgeR and NoisET called the clonotype significant, with the noise models trained on biological replicates. For edgeR calls, the thresholds were a false discovery rate-adjusted p below 0.01 and a log2 fold-change of 1. PCA with hierarchical clustering of max-normalized trajectories of the 1000 most abundant clonotypes was used as exploratory dynamics analysis. Separately sequenced CD4+ and CD8+ repertoires were used to assign the CD4 or CD8 phenotype of responding clones. The public reads were reanalyzed by TCRdb: fastp trimming at Q25, MiXCR alignment, in-frame beta chains only. Under each unique CDR3 protein, matching rows form one entry showing the most common genes and DNA. The V and J calls reflect TCRdb's pipeline rather than the authors' work. The table for this sample lists about 270,000 distinct CDR3 sequences; roughly a sixth of them were counted only once. The ten largest clones add up to roughly 21% of the sample.

This specimen belongs to a study of T-cell memory formation after mild COVID-19 (dated by TCRdb to the early 2020s). In terms of the full investigation: TCR sequence clusters from the two donors were found to be largely donor specific. T-cell clones expanding and contracting after mild COVID-19 in a couple of donors were tracked by longitudinal TCRalpha and TCRbeta repertoire sequencing. The cohort was made up of two young adult volunteers, one female and one male, who were previously healthy. Findings and caveats that apply to the study as a whole: Contracting CD4+ clones were located mainly in the CM and EM memory subsets, whereas CD8+ clones were found to be enriched in EMRA. From day 15 to 85, contracting clones showed balanced CD4/CD8 phenotypes, whereas a second wave of clones that expanded from day 15 to 37 leaned towards CD4+. Some responding clones were detected in pre-infection memory, suggesting pre-existing cross-reactive memory T cells joined the SARS-CoV-2 response. Whether the second-wave clones peaking on day 37 were SARS-CoV-2 specific was not confirmed. Only two mild cases were covered in the study, and larger cohorts including severe cases with pre-infection samples were considered necessary.

The CDR3 measures 15 amino acids from cysteine to phenylalanine. The CDR3 DNA has 45 bases and is translated from base 1. CDR1 MNHEY and CDR2 SVGAGI are derived from the germline V gene. The V end gives up 7 bases and the J end 3 bases, leaving 12 bases in the junction not matched to a gene. Ficoll-Paque density gradient centrifugation was the method used to isolate PBMCs. What was sequenced was PBMCs or a T cell subset sorted from them (not recorded which). This sequence uses TRBV6-5 and TRBJ2-7, with 7 bases matching TRBD1. This TCR was recovered from a man between 18 and 35 years old who had mild COVID-19 (a few samples of this study predate the infection). The sample titles of this study are shuffled in the database, so cell type and time point are left out; the donor was told from shared clones. CDR3 region: CASTPLRGSGYEQYF. The DNA sequence is TGTGCCAGCACCCCTCTCAGGGGGTCAGGCTACGAGCAGTACTTC.